This T cell receptor (beta chain) originates from a study of technical replicates of blood from a handful of donors. A few counts support this clone. Germline values: CDR1 MGHRA, CDR2 YSYEKL. This CDR3 spans 15 amino acids. The V end was cut by 2 bases, the J end by 1 base, with 11 bases between. Sequencing was performed with immunoSEQ multiplex PCR; in TCRdb, only in-frame clones are kept and a portion is missing. This sample has some 94,000 clones, with about 95% found just once. The V and J genes are TRBV4-1 and TRBJ1-1, with no clear D. This clonotype originated in a human donor in good health. The sequenced material came from T cells isolated from PBMCs. CDR3 loop: CASSQLQFKNTEAFF. DNA of the CDR3: TGCGCCAGCAGCCAACTACAGTTCAAGAACACTGAAGCTTTCTTT.